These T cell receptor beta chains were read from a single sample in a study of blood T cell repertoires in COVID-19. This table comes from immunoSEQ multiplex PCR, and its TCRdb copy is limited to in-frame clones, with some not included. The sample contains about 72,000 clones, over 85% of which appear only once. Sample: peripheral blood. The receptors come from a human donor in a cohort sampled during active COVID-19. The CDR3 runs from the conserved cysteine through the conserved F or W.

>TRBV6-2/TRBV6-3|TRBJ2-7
CASSFRQSYEQYF
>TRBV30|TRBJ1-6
CAWSAPTGGFSPLHF
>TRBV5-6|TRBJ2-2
CASSLGVGHRELFF
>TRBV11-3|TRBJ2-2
CASSLAGGSGELFF
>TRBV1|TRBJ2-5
CTSRGGGTQYF
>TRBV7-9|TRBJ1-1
CASRIRREAEAFF
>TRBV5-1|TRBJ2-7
CASSLVFAGAYEQYF
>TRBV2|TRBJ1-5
CASAGTGRQPQHF
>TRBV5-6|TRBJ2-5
CASSLSTGQQTQYF
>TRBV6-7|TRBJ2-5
CASSNGTGGETQYF
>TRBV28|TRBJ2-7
CASSSVDIYEQYF
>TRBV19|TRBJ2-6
CASSIDRRQASSGANVLTF
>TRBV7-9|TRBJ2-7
CASSREGRQGQYF
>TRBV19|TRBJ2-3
CAVGTGSTDTQYF
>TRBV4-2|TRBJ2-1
CASSQDLAGVNYNEQFF
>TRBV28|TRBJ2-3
CASSSGPGLAGVYTDTQYF
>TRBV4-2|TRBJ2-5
CASSQDLGREETQYF
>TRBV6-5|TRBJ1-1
CASSYAGNTEAFF
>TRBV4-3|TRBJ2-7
CASSLATGTYEQYF
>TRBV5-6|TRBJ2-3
CASSLASASGSTDTQYF
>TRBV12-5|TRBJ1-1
CASGFLADRGSTEAFF
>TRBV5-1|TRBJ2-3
CASSLKRQGLGTDTQYF
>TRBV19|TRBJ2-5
CASSYGSGGEETQYF
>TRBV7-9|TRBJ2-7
CASSPGTGYPYEQYF
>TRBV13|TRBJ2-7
CASSHSGSSYEQYF
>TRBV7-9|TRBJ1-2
CASSLVSKGRGYGYTF
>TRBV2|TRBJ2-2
CASSADSGELFF
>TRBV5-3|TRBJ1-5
CARSLGLGIDRGQGQPQHF
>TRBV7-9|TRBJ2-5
CASSSGQGMGETQYF
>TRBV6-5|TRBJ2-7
CASTGTGGLEQYF
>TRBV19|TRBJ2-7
CASSLGTSGPYEQYF
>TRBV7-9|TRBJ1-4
CASSLGGGAQEEKLFF
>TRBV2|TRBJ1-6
CATFPGSSYNSPLHF
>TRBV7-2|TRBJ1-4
CASSLAGYEKLFF
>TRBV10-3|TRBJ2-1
CAINAGEDEQFF
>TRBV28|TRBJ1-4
CASSLIIGMGQKLFF
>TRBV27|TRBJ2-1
CASSFSGQRGYNEQFF
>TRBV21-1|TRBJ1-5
CASSKVGRGLCHQPQHF
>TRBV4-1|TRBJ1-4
CASSQDPALYGEKLFF
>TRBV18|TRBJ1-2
CASSPSGTGPLYGYTF
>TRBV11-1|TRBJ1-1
CASSLGSRNTEAFF
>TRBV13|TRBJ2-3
CASSLGGLGTAQYF
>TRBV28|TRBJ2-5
CASSPQAGGRETQYF
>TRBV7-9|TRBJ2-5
CASSLRTGLQETQYF
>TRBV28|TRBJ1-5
CASRLIQGAQPQHF